These 27 T cell receptor beta chains were all obtained from the same sample, sequenced in a study of cytomegalovirus exposure and HLA in healthy donors (dated by TCRdb to 2017 to 2019). The library was generated by the immunoSEQ multiplex PCR assay. For the multiplex PCR, a mixture combining 60 forward primers for TCR Vbeta segments and 13 reverse primers for TCR Jbeta segments was used. TCRdb provides this immuneACCESS table in a form limited to in-frame rearrangements. Some clones are lacking; in checked studies, under half of them reflect an unresolved V gene, and why the rest are absent is not known. Counted in this sample were around 170,000 clones; 80% to 85% of them appeared once. The top ten hold approximately 0.8% of the sample. The sample was PBMCs. These receptors were obtained from a woman under 30 in good health and CMV-seronegative.

This rearrangement joins TRBV5-1 to TRBJ2-7, with D perhaps matching TRBD1 (5 bases). Germline V lookup: CDR1 SGHRS, CDR2 YFSETQ. CDR3 length equals 13 residues. Deletions cut 5 bases from V and 6 bases from J, with 15 bases between. The CDR3 DNA is TGCGCCAGCAGTACCCAACAGGTAGCCGAGCAGTACTTC. This gives the protein CASSTQQVAEQYF.

This chain joins TRBV28 and TRBJ2-7, with 10 bases lining up with TRBD2. CDR1 is MDHEN and CDR2 is SYDVKM in the germline V gene. This CDR3 contains 16 residues. Trimming removed 4 bases from V and 0 bases from J; junction bases left unmatched: 6. The CDR3 protein is CASSSGLASHSYEQYF. In nucleotides, the CDR3 is TGTGCCAGCAGTTCGGGACTAGCGTCCCACTCCTACGAGCAGTACTTC.

J is TRBJ2-1 and V is TRBV2; TRBD2 matches at 9 bases. CDR1 is SNHLY, CDR2 FYNNEI, per germline. This CDR3 region has 15 residues. V lost 4 bases, J lost 6 bases, and 7 bases stayed unmatched. The CDR3 nucleotides read TGTGCCAGCAGTGCGGGACTAGCTTTGGGCAATGAGCAGTTCTTC. It encodes CASSAGLALGNEQFF.

V gene TRBV29-1 combines with J gene TRBJ2-5; TRBD2 matches 11 bases. There are 15 residues in the CDR3. The germline V gene encodes CDR1 SQVTM and CDR2 ANQGSEA. The V gene end was trimmed by 3 bases and the J gene end by 1 base; junction bases not matched to a gene: 4. The CDR3 is CSVEVAGGSQETQYF. The CDR3 DNA reads as TGCAGCGTTGAGGTAGCGGGGGGGAGCCAAGAGACCCAGTACTTC.

The chain links TRBV7-7 to TRBJ2-1; D is perhaps TRBD1 (6 bases). The V and J ends lost 4 bases and 5 bases respectively, with 21 bases between them. This CDR3 is 17 amino acids long. Looked up from germline, CDR1 is SSHAT and CDR2 is FNYEAQ (reference sequence). CDR3 residues: CASSSTTGQPSDNEQFF. The CDR3 DNA reads TGTGCCAGCAGCTCAACCACCGGACAGCCTTCGGACAATGAGCAGTTCTTC.

This chain uses TRBV18 with TRBJ2-3; 10 bases line up with TRBD2. CDR1 KGHSH and CDR2 LQKENI come from the germline V gene. This CDR3 is built from 16 residues. V was pared by 6 bases and J by 6 bases, with 12 bases of the junction left unmatched. The CDR3 coding sequence is TGTGCCAGCTCGCTAGTCAGCCTAGCGGGGGAGGATACGCAGTATTTT. This sequence encodes CASSLVSLAGEDTQYF.

The chain links TRBV10-2 to TRBJ1-3; D remains ambiguous. The CDR3 covers 13 residues. CDR1 is WSHSY and CDR2 is SAAADI in the germline V gene. Trimming shortened V by 6 bases and J by 0 bases, and 6 bases separated the two germline ends. The CDR3 sequence is CASRSSSGNTIYF. The CDR3, as DNA: TGCGCCAGCAGGTCGAGCTCTGGAAACACCATATATTTT.

This clone was observed a few times. The V and J genes are TRBV7-8 and TRBJ1-6; no definite D call. CDR1 is SGHVS, CDR2 FQNEAQ, per germline. This CDR3 has 15 residues. Trimming stripped 5 bases from V and 10 bases from J, with 18 bases between. The CDR3, as DNA: TGTGCCAGCAGCCCTCTTGACACCGGTGGATCACCCCTCCACTTT. Its protein product is CASSPLDTGGSPLHF.

The chain carries TRBV27 and TRBJ2-7; the match to TRBD2 covers 8 bases. CDR1 and CDR2 from the germline V gene are MNHEY and SMNVEV (reference sequence). The CDR3 is 14 amino acids. V lost 2 bases, J lost 3 bases, and 3 bases stayed unmatched. CDR3 amino acids: CASSLGLAGYEQYF. The CDR3 region has the DNA TGTGCCAGCAGTTTAGGCCTAGCGGGCTACGAGCAGTACTTC.

This clone has just a few counts. The chain uses TRBV28 and TRBJ2-2, with 7 positions matching TRBD2. V lost 5 bases to trimming and J lost 2 bases; unmatched junction nucleotides: 11. Germline V gives CDR1 MDHEN, CDR2 SYDVKM. The CDR3 has 17 amino acids. CDR3 bases: TGTGCCAGCAGTCCTATCAGACTAGCCGGAAACACCGGGGAGCTGTTTTTT. It codes for CASSPIRLAGNTGELFF.

The V call is TRBV9, the J call TRBJ1-4; D is possibly TRBD1 (6 bases). V was pared by 3 bases and J by 3 bases, with 15 bases between. CDR3 length: 16 amino acids. Looked up from germline, CDR1 is SGDLS and CDR2 is YYNGEE. The CDR3 is CASSATSGASNEKLFF. The CDR3 DNA follows: TGTGCCAGCAGCGCCACTTCAGGGGCCTCTAATGAAAAACTGTTTTTT.

The table lists this clone with a count of one. This chain connects TRBV9 to TRBJ1-2; no clear D gene. V gave up 3 bases and J gave up 3 bases, with 18 bases separating them. CDR1 SGDLS and CDR2 YYNGEE come from the germline V gene. The CDR3 is 16 amino acids. This CDR3 reads CASSGEGRGKDYGYTF. CDR3 DNA: TGTGCCAGCAGCGGAGAAGGGCGGGGAAAAGACTATGGCTACACCTTC.

Turning to this clone: A read error may explain this, as a much larger clone is one base away. Additional DNA sequences in this sample encode the identical CDR3. This rearrangement joins TRBV7-9 to TRBJ2-3; D is unclear. Per the germline V gene, CDR1 is SEHNR and CDR2 is FQNEAQ (reference sequence). The CDR3 totals 13 residues. CDR3 loop: CASSSRFTDTQYF. The CDR3 DNA reads as TGTGCCAGTAGCTCCCGGTTTACAGATACGCAGTATTTT.

This chain connects TRBV10-3 to TRBJ1-2; D remains ambiguous. The CDR3 contains 15 residues. Trimming shortened V by 3 bases and J by 4 bases, and 15 bases separated the two germline ends. Germline CDR1 reads ENHRY; CDR2 reads SYGVKD. This CDR3 is CAISEGLSNPYGYTF. CDR3 nucleotide sequence: TGTGCCATCAGTGAAGGCCTTAGCAATCCCTATGGCTACACCTTC.

The chain links TRBV11-2 to TRBJ2-6; D call uncertain. Germline loops: CDR1 SGHAT, CDR2 FQNNGV. CDR3 length: 15 amino acids. The V end was cut by 1 base, the J end by 2 bases, with 6 bases between. In nucleotides, the CDR3 is TGTGCCAGCAGCTTAGGAGTTACTGGGGCCAACGTCCTGACTTTC. Its translation: CASSLGVTGANVLTF.

V gene TRBV5-6 combines with J gene TRBJ2-1; possible D gene TRBD2, 6 bases. Germline V gives CDR1 SGHDT, CDR2 YYEEEE. The CDR3 is made up of 13 amino acids. Trimming removed 3 bases at V and 12 bases at J, with 16 bases between. The CDR3 is CASSSLAPVWQFF. DNA for the CDR3: TGTGCCAGCAGCTCACTAGCCCCGGTGTGGCAGTTCTTC.

The chain links TRBV10-3 to TRBJ2-7, with 8 bases fitting TRBD2. This CDR3 is built from 13 residues. The V segment lost 4 bases and the J segment 3 bases; nucleotides outside the gene matches: 2. Germline CDR1 and CDR2: ENHRY and SYGVKD. The CDR3 is CAISGTSSYEQYF. The CDR3 bases are TGTGCCATCAGTGGGACTAGCAGCTACGAGCAGTACTTC.

The rearrangement uses TRBV27 and TRBJ2-7, with 8 bases identical to TRBD1. The CDR3 consists of 13 residues. Germline CDR1 MNHEY, CDR2 SMNVEV (reference sequence). Unmatched junction bases numbered 5, after V lost 4 bases and J lost 6 bases. The CDR3 DNA sequence: TGTGCCAGCAGTTCCGGACAGGGCCTCGAGCAGTACTTC. This sequence encodes CASSSGQGLEQYF.

The V gene is TRBV27, the J gene TRBJ1-3; TRBD1 aligns across 7 bases. Germline CDR1 and CDR2: MNHEY and SMNVEV (reference sequence). V was clipped by 5 bases and J by 2 bases; unmatched bases: 6. The CDR3 has 15 amino acids. CDR3 loop: CASSLTGDPGNTIYF. The CDR3 DNA reads as TGTGCCAGCAGTCTCACAGGGGATCCTGGAAACACCATATATTTT.

This clone has only a few counts. The CDR3 nucleotides are TGTGCCAGCAGTCGAACTAGCACAGATACGCAGTATTTT. Amino acid sequence: CASSRTSTDTQYF. The chain joins TRBV6-1 to TRBJ2-3; D gene unclear. CDR1 is MNHNS and CDR2 is SASEGT in the germline V gene. This CDR3 is built from 13 residues. The V end was cut by 5 bases, the J end by 0 bases, with 6 bases between.

On this clone: The junction differs from germline at one of its ends, possibly a read error. This chain connects TRBV19 to TRBJ2-1, with 8 bases that match TRBD1. CDR1 is LNHDA and CDR2 is SQIVND in the germline V gene (reference sequence). CDR3 size: 13 residues. CDR3 residues: CASSGPQDRVYLF. CDR3 bases: TGTGCCAGTAGTGGGCCGCAGGACAGGGTTTACCTCTTC.

V is TRBV7-8 and J is TRBJ2-7; perhaps TRBD1 as D (5 bases). Germline lookup yields CDR1 SGHVS and CDR2 FQNEAQ. This CDR3 contains 14 residues. V was clipped by 4 bases and J by 3 bases, with 13 bases between them. The CDR3, as DNA: TGTGCCAGCAGCTGGGGCCCCACGATCTACGAGCAGTACTTC. It yields the protein CASSWGPTIYEQYF.

With regard to this clone: The sample holds other DNA sequences that translate to the same CDR3. The chain has TRBV18 and TRBJ2-5; D may be TRBD1 (8 bases). The length of the CDR3 is 14 residues. V lost 2 bases and J 5 bases, leaving 12 bases between the germline ends. Germline V lookup: CDR1 KGHSH, CDR2 LQKENI. The CDR3 DNA follows: TGTGCCAGCTCACCAGGACAGGGAGGGGAGACCCAGTACTTC. This encodes CASSPGQGGETQYF.

The V call is TRBV5-1, the J call TRBJ2-3; TRBD2 aligns across 13 bases. Trimming at V came to 4 bases and at J to 6 bases, leaving 8 bases not matched to a gene. Germline CDR1 SGHRS, CDR2 YFSETQ. This CDR3 contains 16 residues. The CDR3 DNA sequence: TGCGCCAGCAGCCCAGGGACTAGCGGGGCCTGGGATACGCAGTATTTT. Its translation is CASSPGTSGAWDTQYF.

This chain joins TRBV21-1 and TRBJ1-1; TRBD1, as called in the table, went unchecked against the DNA. TRBV21-1 is a pseudogene locus. The CDR3 spans 14 residues. CDR3 DNA: TGTGCCAGCAGCATGGGACAGGGTTTCACTGAAGCTTTCTTT. Translating gives CASSMGQGFTEAFF.

The V call is TRBV7-2, the J call TRBJ1-1; D possibly corresponds to TRBD1 (5 bases). The CDR3 is 13 amino acids. V was trimmed by 5 bases and J by 4 bases, leaving 11 bases between them. CDR1 is SGHTA and CDR2 is FQGNSA in the germline V gene. CDR3 sequence reads: CASSPQGFTEAFF. In nucleotides, the CDR3 is TGTGCCAGCAGCCCCCAGGGATTCACTGAAGCTTTCTTT.

The CDR3 sequence: CASSWDISAYEQYF. The CDR3 DNA is TGTGCCAGCAGCTGGGACATATCGGCCTACGAGCAGTACTTC. The chain has TRBV11-1 and TRBJ2-7; TRBD1 is a possible D gene (6 bases). CDR3 size: 14 residues. The V end lost 4 bases, the J end lost 2 bases, and 12 bases lay between the germline ends. Per the germline V gene, CDR1 is SGHAT and CDR2 is FQDESV (reference sequence).